Below, one TCR beta chain is given with its context. This sample is part of a study of blood T cell repertoires in COVID-19. V lost 1 base, J lost 4 bases, and 11 bases lay in between. The CDR3 has 14 amino acids. Germline V gives CDR1 LGHNA, CDR2 YSLEER. The table came from immunoSEQ multiplex PCR; TCRdb's copy has only in-frame clones and leaves some out. The sample lists about 350,000 clones, around nine tenths occurring once. The sequenced sample was peripheral blood. The source of this sequence is a woman between 70 and 85 years old with COVID-19, enrolled during active disease. The chain combines TRBV4-3 with TRBJ2-7; tentatively, D is TRBD2 (6 bases). The CDR3 bases are TGCGCCAGCAGCCAAGGGCAGGGACTGTACGAGCAGTACTTC. This sequence encodes CASSQGQGLYEQYF.